The 27 T cell receptor beta chains below come from one sample, sequenced in a study of CD8 T cells in ankylosing spondylitis. Findings and limits, study-wide: Apparently characteristic of ankylosing spondylitis blood was a TCR beta motif (about 8 highly homologous variants).

The antigens these receptors bind are not known. TCRdb reprocessed the 5' RACE reads with MiXCR, giving one entry per CDR3 protein. The data contain about 510,000 distinct CDR3 sequences, about 5.7% of them seen just once; the ten biggest clones take up roughly 3.5%. Sequencing was carried out using blood, either unsorted or a sorted T cell fraction (not recorded which). These receptors were collected from a male donor with ankylosing spondylitis.

The table lists this clonotype with many counts. The chain is built from TRBV20-1 and TRBJ2-3, with 9 nucleotides matching TRBD1. Germline CDR1 is DFQATT and CDR2 is SNEGSKA (reference sequence). This CDR3 comprises 14 residues. Trimming cost V 5 bases and J 3 bases; bases outside gene matches: 6. This chain's CDR3 is CSAHRDRDTDTQYF. The CDR3 DNA follows: TGCAGTGCTCACCGGGACAGGGATACAGATACGCAGTATTTT.

This clonotype has a count of ten or more. This rearrangement joins TRBV24-1 to TRBJ2-3; possibly TRBD1 or TRBD2 for D (5 bases each). The germline CDR1 and CDR2 sequences are KGHDR and SFDVKD. The V end lost 7 bases, the J end lost 6 bases, and 19 bases lay between the germline ends. The CDR3 has 15 residues. The CDR3 sequence: CATSQPRGPVDTQYF. The CDR3 DNA reads as TGTGCCACCAGCCAACCGAGGGGCCCCGTCGATACGCAGTATTTT.

This chain joins TRBV20-1 and TRBJ2-3, with TRBD2 identical over 9 bases. V gave up 0 bases and J gave up 5 bases; unmatched junction bases: 6. The CDR3 runs to 15 residues. Germline V gene data show CDR1 as DFQATT and CDR2 as SNEGSKA (reference sequence). In DNA form, the CDR3 reads TGCAGTGCTAGAGATGGCGGGAGGGCCGTAGATACGCAGTATTTT. Its protein product is CSARDGGRAVDTQYF.

This clonotype has a count of ten or more. The V and J genes are TRBV20-1 and TRBJ2-7, with TRBD1 as a possible D gene (5 bases). Germline values: CDR1 DFQATT, CDR2 SNEGSKA (reference sequence). V was shortened by 0 bases and J by 4 bases, with 13 bases between the two germline ends. CDR3 length: 14 amino acids. CDR3: CSARDLLGRYEQYF. CDR3 bases: TGCAGTGCTAGAGATCTCCTGGGGCGGTACGAGCAGTACTTC.

This clonotype has a count of ten or more. The gene calls are TRBV5-1 and TRBJ1-1; D not certain. The length of the CDR3 is 15 residues. The germline CDR1 and CDR2 sequences are SGHRS and YFSETQ. V dropped 0 bases and J dropped 3 bases, with 12 bases sitting between them. CDR3 sequence reads: CASSLAPGSDTEAFF. The CDR3, as DNA: TGCGCCAGCAGCTTGGCCCCAGGTTCGGACACTGAAGCTTTCTTT.

In this sample, this clonotype turned up many times. The chain recombines TRBV12-3 or TRBV12-4 with TRBJ1-5; 9 bases map to TRBD1. With V trimmed by 6 bases and J by 1 base, 4 bases remained unmatched. The CDR3 is 15 residues long. In DNA, the CDR3 is TGTGCCAGCAGAGCCGGGACAGGGAGCAATCAGCCCCAGCATTTT. Protein product: CASRAGTGSNQPQHF.

The V call is TRBV7-2, the J call TRBJ2-6; 8 bases agree with TRBD1. Germline V CDR1 and CDR2: SGHTA, FQGNSA. J was trimmed by 3 bases and V by 5 bases; bases with no gene match: 6. The CDR3 loop spans 16 amino acids. The DNA of the CDR3 is TGTGCCAGCAGCCTATACAGGGGGTATGGGGCCAACGTCCTGACTTTC. It codes for CASSLYRGYGANVLTF.

This clonotype has at least ten counts. The V call is TRBV29-1, the J call TRBJ2-1; no definite D call. The CDR3 covers 14 residues. Per germline, CDR1 SQVTM and CDR2 ANQGSEA. Trimming stripped 6 bases from V and 0 bases from J, with 12 bases between. The CDR3 coding sequence is TGCAGCGTCCATAAATTAGGCTCCTACAATGAGCAGTTCTTC. This gives the protein CSVHKLGSYNEQFF.

This clonotype was observed many times. The genes are TRBV7-9 and TRBJ2-3; D gene unclear. The CDR3 contains 14 residues. Germline values: CDR1 SEHNR, CDR2 FQNEAQ (reference sequence). Trimming cost V 1 base and J 0 bases, with 5 bases left between them. The CDR3 sequence: CASSLDFSTDTQYF. The CDR3 nucleotides are TGTGCCAGCAGCTTAGATTTTAGCACAGATACGCAGTATTTT.

This clonotype occurred many times. V gene TRBV12-3 or TRBV12-4 combines with J gene TRBJ1-5, with no clear D. V was shortened by 5 bases and J by 8 bases, with 13 bases between the two germline ends. CDR3 length: 13 residues. CDR3 sequence (DNA): TGTGCCAGCAGTATCCGCGACCAGAAGCCCCAGCATTTT. This gives the protein CASSIRDQKPQHF.

In its sample, this clonotype was seen many times. The gene calls are TRBV20-1 and TRBJ2-1, with D uncertain. Germline CDR1 reads DFQATT; CDR2 reads SNEGSKA (reference sequence). CDR3 length equals 14 residues. The germline V and J ends were trimmed by 3 bases and 3 bases, with 12 bases remaining between them. CDR3 nucleotides: TGCAGTGCTAGTACAGAACTGGTCTACAATGAGCAGTTCTTC. Protein: CSASTELVYNEQFF.

The sample holds many counts of this clonotype. In DNA, the CDR3 is TGTGCCAGCAAGACTCGGCCGGGTCTCTCCTACGAGCAGTACTTC. As protein: CASKTRPGLSYEQYF. V and J are TRBV28 and TRBJ2-7; D is uncertain. The CDR3 is 15 amino acids. Germline V gene sequence: CDR1 MDHEN, CDR2 SYDVKM. V was shortened by 7 bases and J by 0 bases, with 16 bases between the two germline ends. The variable domain in full, with the rest retrieved from reference TRBV28 and TRBJ2-7, is DVKVTQSSRYLVKRTGEKVFLECVQDMDHENMFWYRQDPGLGLRLIYFSYDVKMKEKGDIPEGYSVSREKKERFSLILESASTNQTSMYLCASKTRPGLSYEQYFGPGTRLTVT.

This clonotype was counted a few times. The genes are TRBV27 and TRBJ2-7, with D possibly being TRBD1 or TRBD2 (5 bases each). The CDR3 consists of 14 residues. V lost 7 bases and J lost 7, with 20 bases in between. Germline assignment: CDR1 MNHEY and CDR2 SMNVEV (reference sequence). The CDR3 DNA reads TGTGCCAGCAAAACAACCCGGGGCCTCGGGGAGCAGTACTTC. Protein: CASKTTRGLGEQYF.

This clonotype occurred many times. The chain employs TRBV12-3 or TRBV12-4 and TRBJ1-6; D perhaps matches TRBD1 (6 bases). The CDR3 sequence is 14 residues long. V was trimmed by 2 bases and J by 9 bases, leaving 11 bases between them. The CDR3 loop reads CASSLTGIGSPLHF. The CDR3 DNA reads as TGTGCCAGCAGTTTAACAGGGATCGGTTCACCCCTCCACTTT.

This clonotype was detected many times. CDR3 bases: TGTGCCATCACTGGGGGGCAGGGGAGAATGAACACTGAAGCTTTCTTT. Translating it yields CAITGGQGRMNTEAFF. V usage is TRBV10-3 and J usage is TRBJ1-1; the D gene is possibly TRBD1 (6 bases). The CDR3 is 16 amino acids. V was pared by 7 bases and J by 0 bases, with 18 bases between. Germline-derived CDR1 and CDR2 are ENHRY and SYGVKD.

The CDR3 is CASRREPEAFF. The CDR3 DNA reads TGTGCCAGCAGACGGGAGCCTGAAGCTTTCTTT. This sequence joins TRBV6-2 or TRBV6-3 and TRBJ1-1; no reliable D call. The CDR3 is 11 residues long. Germline CDR1 reads MNHEY; CDR2 reads SVGEGT. Trimming stripped 6 bases from V and 6 bases from J, with 8 bases between.

There are many counts of this clonotype. V and J are TRBV5-1 and TRBJ2-1; perhaps D is TRBD1 or TRBD2 (6 bases each). V dropped 0 bases and J dropped 4 bases, with 20 bases sitting between them. The CDR3 is 18 amino acids. Germline V CDR1 and CDR2: SGHRS, YFSETQ. CDR3 sequence reads: CASSLAGSPRGRYNEQFF. For the CDR3, the DNA is TGCGCCAGCAGCTTGGCCGGGAGTCCTCGGGGGCGATACAATGAGCAGTTCTTC.

The table lists this clonotype with many counts. This rearrangement joins TRBV5-6 to TRBJ2-2; D call uncertain. The CDR3 is 16 residues long. Looked up from germline, CDR1 is SGHDT and CDR2 is YYEEEE. The V end was cut by 0 bases, the J end by 2 bases, with 11 bases between. The CDR3, as DNA: TGTGCCAGCAGCTTGGCCAGTCAGGCTAACACCGGGGAGCTGTTTTTT. Its translation is CASSLASQANTGELFF.

This clonotype was seen ten or more times. The CDR3 region has the DNA TGCAGTCCAGGACAGGGGTACACTGAAGCTTTCTTT. As protein: CSPGQGYTEAFF. The chain couples TRBV20-1 to TRBJ1-1; TRBD1 matches at 9 bases. The J segment lost 3 bases and the V segment lost 8 bases, leaving 4 bases of the junction unmatched. Germline loops: CDR1 DFQATT, CDR2 SNEGSKA (reference sequence). This CDR3 comprises 12 residues.

This clonotype was counted a few times. This chain uses TRBV27 with TRBJ1-4, with D hard to call. The CDR3 runs 16 residues. The germline V gene has CDR1 MNHEY and CDR2 SMNVEV (reference sequence). Trimming stripped 5 bases from V and 4 bases from J, with 17 bases between. The CDR3 spells CASSPLFPRDNEKLFF. For the CDR3, the DNA is TGTGCCAGCAGTCCCCTATTCCCCCGCGATAATGAAAAACTGTTTTTT.

This clonotype was recorded many times. V usage is TRBV20-1 and J usage is TRBJ2-3; 7 nucleotides align to TRBD1. Germline lookup yields CDR1 DFQATT and CDR2 SNEGSKA (reference sequence). This CDR3 is 15 amino acids long. The junction had 10 bases not matched to a gene; V was cut back by 5 bases and J by 2 bases. The CDR3 loop reads CSAALGTEITDTQYF. The CDR3 nucleotides read TGCAGTGCTGCCTTAGGGACAGAAATCACAGATACGCAGTATTTT.

This clonotype has at least ten counts. V gene TRBV4-1 combines with J gene TRBJ2-3; D could derive from TRBD1 or TRBD2 (5 bases each). Looked up from germline, CDR1 is MGHRA and CDR2 is YSYEKL. Trimming took off 4 bases at V and 2 bases at J, with 13 bases between the two ends. The CDR3 is 15 amino acids. The CDR3 DNA is TGCGCCAGCAGCCGCCGGGACCGATCCACAGATACGCAGTATTTT. This gives the protein CASSRRDRSTDTQYF.

At least ten counts were recorded for this clonotype. The chain uses TRBV7-3 and TRBJ2-3; D is perhaps TRBD2 (6 bases). The V and J ends lost 5 bases and 6 bases respectively, with 9 bases between them. The CDR3 contains 12 residues. The V gene's germline CDR1 is SGHTA and CDR2 FQGTGA. This CDR3 is CASSAGRDTQYF. CDR3 bases: TGTGCCAGCAGCGCGGGGAGGGATACGCAGTATTTT.

This clonotype was seen repeatedly, ten times or more. CDR3 residues: CASSDQTGAGANVLTF. The CDR3 coding sequence is TGTGCCAGCAGTGATCAGACAGGGGCCGGGGCCAACGTCCTGACTTTC. The chain couples TRBV6-2 or TRBV6-3 to TRBJ2-6; TRBD1 agrees at 8 bases. Germline lookup yields CDR1 MNHEY and CDR2 SVGEGT. J was trimmed by 4 bases and V by 5 bases; bases with no gene match: 7. The CDR3 contains 16 residues.

Ten or more counts support this clonotype. The chain uses TRBV7-3 and TRBJ2-1; the D gene could be TRBD1 or TRBD2 (5 bases each). The CDR3 is made up of 16 amino acids. Germline V gene data show CDR1 as SGHTA and CDR2 as FQGTGA. V gave up 6 bases and J gave up 7 bases, with 22 bases separating them. The CDR3 DNA follows: TGTGCCAGCAGACCTCAGAGAGGCGCAGGGAGTAATGAGCAGTTCTTC. Encoded protein: CASRPQRGAGSNEQFF.

This clonotype was seen at least ten times. The V call is TRBV4-3, the J call TRBJ2-1, with no clear D. The CDR3 is 18 amino acids. CDR1 is LGHNA and CDR2 is YSLEER in the germline V gene. Trimming took off 0 bases at V and 0 bases at J, with 15 bases between the two ends. The CDR3 DNA reads TGCGCCAGCAGCCAAGATCCCCCCCCTAGGAGCTCCTACAATGAGCAGTTCTTC. Translating gives CASSQDPPPRSSYNEQFF.

Ten or more counts support this clonotype. The chain is built from TRBV29-1 and TRBJ2-7, with a weak D call TRBD2 (5 bases). The germline V and J ends were trimmed by 0 bases and 4 bases, with 10 bases remaining between them. From germline, CDR1 is SQVTM and CDR2 ANQGSEA. The CDR3 runs 13 residues. The CDR3 region has the DNA TGCAGCGTTGAAGACCCGGGATCATACGAGCAGTACTTC. Protein product: CSVEDPGSYEQYF.